The clone carrying this TCR beta chain was observed once. The antigen is unknown. The sample belongs to a study of cytomegalovirus exposure and HLA in healthy donors. The study, taken as a whole, reports: There were under 200 TCR beta chains listed as cytomegalovirus-associated. Later analysis indicated greater clonal expansion among HLA-associated TCR beta chains than among equally common other chains.

Germline values: CDR1 MGHRA, CDR2 YSYEKL. Trimming removed 4 bases from V and 6 bases from J, with 14 bases in between. The CDR3 totals 14 residues. The donors were healthy bone marrow donors. PCR employed 60 Vbeta and 13 Jbeta primers. Clones were read by immunoSEQ multiplex PCR, and TCRdb kept only the in-frame ones, dropping some. In the table there are more than 130,000 clones, just under 85% of which are singletons. The sequence was obtained from a man between 35 and 55 years old in good health and CMV-seropositive. Sample: PBMCs. This rearrangement joins TRBV4-1 to TRBJ2-3, with no clear D. CDR3 in DNA: TGCGCCAGCAGCCCTCGACTTCTCCCCGATACGCAGTATTTT. This codes for CASSPRLLPDTQYF.